This T cell receptor beta chain stems from a study of cytomegalovirus exposure and HLA in healthy donors. Whole-study findings and limits: The study designated roughly 160 TCR beta chains cytomegalovirus-associated. The tendency of first-cohort TCR clusters to co-occur in the 120 or so validation repertoires was identified by a subsequent analysis. Confirmation was obtained in vitro that a few CMV-associated chains are specific for CMV antigens.

Trimming took off 4 bases at V and 11 bases at J, with 6 bases between the two ends. This CDR3 is built from 11 residues. Per germline, CDR1 MNHNS and CDR2 SASEGT. Details on this clone: Its matching antigen is unknown.

Measured with immunoSEQ multiplex PCR; TCRdb has only the in-frame clones, and not every one. The repertoire holds 160,000 or so clones, with almost 85% as singletons. What was sequenced was PBMCs. The gene calls are TRBV6-1 and TRBJ1-6; no reliable D call. This TCR was sampled from a man aged 25-45 years in good health and CMV-seropositive. The CDR3 is CASSGGTPLHF. The CDR3 DNA sequence: TGTGCCAGCAGTGGAGGGACACCCCTCCACTTT.